The present T cell receptor (beta chain) was sequenced within a study of cytomegalovirus exposure and HLA in healthy donors. Primers: 60 Vbeta forward and 13 Jbeta reverse. TCRdb keeps only in-frame clones here, not all; method: immunoSEQ multiplex PCR. The sample records approximately 160,000 clones, over 65% being singletons. General study points: An assumption of roughly uniform sequencing depth across donors underlay the presence/absence analyses. The authors enumerated some 160 TCR beta chains as linked to cytomegalovirus. In vitro assays verified that a few CMV-associated chains recognized CMV antigens specifically.

CDR3 length equals 14 residues. Per the germline V gene, CDR1 is MRHNA and CDR2 is SNTAGT. V lost 2 bases and J 7 bases, leaving 14 bases between the germline ends. In the case of this clone: Antigen specificity is unknown.

Sequencing used PBMCs. This sequence originates from a woman aged 40-49 years in good health and CMV-seropositive. This chain connects TRBV6-4 to TRBJ1-2, with D maybe TRBD1 (6 bases). The CDR3, as DNA: TGTGCCAGCAGTGACGGATGGGGGCGAACTGGCTACACCTTC. This sequence encodes CASSDGWGRTGYTF.